The T cell receptor beta chain under discussion was sequenced for a study of shared clonotypes between healthy human individuals. Findings and limits, study-wide: The generation probabilities recorded for non-shared clonotypes fell below those of clonotypes shared by all four donors.

A note on this clone: Its antigen is undetermined.

Germline V gene data show CDR1 as LNHDA and CDR2 as SQIVND (reference sequence). V was clipped by 4 bases and J by 8 bases; unmatched bases: 8. This CDR3 has 14 amino acids. Some clones are missing from TCRdb's copy, which holds only in-frame ones; the method was immunoSEQ multiplex PCR. The sample lists roughly 1,500,000 clones, approximately 98.5% occurring once. This TCR derives from a man aged 25 to 40 in good health. The genes are TRBV19 and TRBJ2-1; TRBD2 agrees at 7 bases. The sequenced sample consisted of naive CD4+ T cells sorted from blood. This sample's subset: CD45RA+ positively selected. CDR3 residues: CASSTTGLRDEQFF. In DNA, the CDR3 is TGTGCCAGTAGTACCACGGGACTACGGGATGAGCAGTTCTTC.